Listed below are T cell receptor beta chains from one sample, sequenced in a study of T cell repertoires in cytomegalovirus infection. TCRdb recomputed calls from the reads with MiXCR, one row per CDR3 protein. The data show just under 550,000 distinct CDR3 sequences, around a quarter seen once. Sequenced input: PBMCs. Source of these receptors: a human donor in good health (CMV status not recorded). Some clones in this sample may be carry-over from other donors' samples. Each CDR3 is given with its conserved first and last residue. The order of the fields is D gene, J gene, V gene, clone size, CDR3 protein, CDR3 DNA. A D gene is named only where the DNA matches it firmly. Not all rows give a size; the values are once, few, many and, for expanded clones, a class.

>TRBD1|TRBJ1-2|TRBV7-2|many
CASSLGTGDGYTF
TGTGCCAGCAGCTTAGGGACAGGCGATGGCTACACCTTC
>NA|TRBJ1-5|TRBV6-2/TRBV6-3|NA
CASNLGGQPQHF
TGTGCCAGCAACCTCGGGGGTCAGCCCCAGCATTTT
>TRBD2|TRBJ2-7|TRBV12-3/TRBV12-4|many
CASRLSGATYEQYF
TGTGCCAGCAGACTTAGCGGGGCGACCTACGAGCAGTACTTC
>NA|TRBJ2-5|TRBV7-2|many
CASSLAVQETQYF
TGTGCCAGCAGCTTGGCGGTCCAAGAGACCCAGTACTTC
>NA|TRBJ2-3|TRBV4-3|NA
CASSQDLASRSDTQFF
TGCGCCAGCAGCCAAGATTTGGCTAGCCGGTCGGATACGCAGTTTTTT
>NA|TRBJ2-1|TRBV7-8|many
CASSLATVSKSEQFF
TGTGCCAGCAGCTTAGCTACCGTCTCAAAGAGTGAGCAGTTCTTC
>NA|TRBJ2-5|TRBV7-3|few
CASSPGRGGWETQYF
TGTGCCAGCAGCCCCGGTCGAGGGGGGTGGGAGACCCAGTACTTC
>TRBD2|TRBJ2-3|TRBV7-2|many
CASSFYLAGGGDTQYF
TGTGCCAGCAGCTTTTATTTGGCGGGAGGGGGAGATACGCAGTATTTT
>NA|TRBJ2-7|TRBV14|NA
CASSQEVGYEQYF
TGTGCCAGCAGCCAAGAGGTGGGCTACGAGCAGTACTTC
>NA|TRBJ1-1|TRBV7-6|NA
CASSHDSTSEAFF
TGTGCCAGCAGCCACGACAGTACGTCTGAAGCTTTCTTT
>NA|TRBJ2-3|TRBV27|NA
CASRPAGQQGTDTQYF
TGTGCCAGCAGGCCAGCGGGACAACAAGGGACAGATACGCAGTATTTT
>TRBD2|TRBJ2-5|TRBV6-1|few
CASSILAGLQETQYF
TGTGCCAGCAGTATACTAGCGGGGCTACAAGAGACCCAGTACTTC
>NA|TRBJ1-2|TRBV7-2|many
CASSPRTDATYGYTF
TGTGCCAGCAGCCCACGGACAGACGCCACTTATGGCTACACCTTC
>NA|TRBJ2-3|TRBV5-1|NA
CASSLDGPSDTQYF
TGCGCCAGCAGCTTGGATGGACCATCGGATACGCAGTATTTT
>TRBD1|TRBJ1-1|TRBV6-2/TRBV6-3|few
CASSPDRGSSEAFF
TGTGCCAGCAGTCCAGACAGGGGGTCCTCTGAAGCTTTCTTT
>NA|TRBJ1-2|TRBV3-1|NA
CASSRLQGTISYGYTF
TGTGCCAGCAGCCGCCTTCAGGGTACAATAAGCTATGGCTACACCTTC
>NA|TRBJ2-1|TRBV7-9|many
CASSDQEYNEQFF
TGTGCCAGCAGCGACCAGGAGTACAATGAGCAGTTCTTC
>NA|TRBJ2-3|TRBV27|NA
CASSQGVADTQYF
TGTGCCAGCAGTCAAGGAGTGGCAGATACGCAGTATTTT
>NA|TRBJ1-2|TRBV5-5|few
CASSLAVVLNYGYTF
TGTGCCAGCAGCTTGGCCGTCGTACTAAACTATGGCTACACCTTC